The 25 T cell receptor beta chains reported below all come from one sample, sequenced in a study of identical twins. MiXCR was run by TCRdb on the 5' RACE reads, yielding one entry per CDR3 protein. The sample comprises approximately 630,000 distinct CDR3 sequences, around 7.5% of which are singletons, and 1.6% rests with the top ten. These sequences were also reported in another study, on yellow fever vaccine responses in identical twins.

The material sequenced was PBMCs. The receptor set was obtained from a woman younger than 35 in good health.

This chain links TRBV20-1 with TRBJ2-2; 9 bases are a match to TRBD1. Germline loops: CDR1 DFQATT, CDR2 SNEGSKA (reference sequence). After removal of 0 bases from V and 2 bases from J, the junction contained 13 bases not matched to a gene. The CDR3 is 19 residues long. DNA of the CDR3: TGCAGTGCTAGAGAGTGGGGACAGGGCAAAAAGGTCAACACCGGGGAGCTGTTTTTT. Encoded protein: CSAREWGQGKKVNTGELFF.

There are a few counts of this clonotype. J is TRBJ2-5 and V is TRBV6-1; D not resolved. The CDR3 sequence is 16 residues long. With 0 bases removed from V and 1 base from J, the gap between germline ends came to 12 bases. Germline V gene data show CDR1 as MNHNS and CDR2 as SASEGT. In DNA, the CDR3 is TGTGCCAGCAGTGAAGCGCTTCAGTTCGGCCAAGAGACCCAGTACTTC. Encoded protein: CASSEALQFGQETQYF.

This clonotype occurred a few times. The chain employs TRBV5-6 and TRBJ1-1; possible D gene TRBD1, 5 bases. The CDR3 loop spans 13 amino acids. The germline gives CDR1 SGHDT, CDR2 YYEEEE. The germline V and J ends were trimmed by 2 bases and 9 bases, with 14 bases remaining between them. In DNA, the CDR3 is TGTGCCAGCAGCTTAGGATGGGGGACTAAAGCTTTCTTT. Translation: CASSLGWGTKAFF.

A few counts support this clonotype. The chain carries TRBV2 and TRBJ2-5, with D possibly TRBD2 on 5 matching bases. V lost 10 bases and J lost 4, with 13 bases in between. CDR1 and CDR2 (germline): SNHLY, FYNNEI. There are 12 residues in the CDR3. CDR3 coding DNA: TGTGCCACCACGAGGGAGAGAGAGACCCAGTACTTC. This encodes CATTRERETQYF.

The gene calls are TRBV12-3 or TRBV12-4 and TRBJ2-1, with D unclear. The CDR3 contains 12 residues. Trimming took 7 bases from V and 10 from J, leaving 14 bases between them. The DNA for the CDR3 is TGTGCCAGCACTATTGAGAGCTACGAGCAGTTCTTC. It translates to CASTIESYEQFF.

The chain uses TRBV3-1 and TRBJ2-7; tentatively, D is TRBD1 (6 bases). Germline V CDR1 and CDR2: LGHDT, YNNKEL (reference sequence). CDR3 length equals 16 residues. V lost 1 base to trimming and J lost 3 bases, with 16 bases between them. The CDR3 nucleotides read TGTGCCAGCAGCCAAGTGTACACAGGGAGCGGCTACGAGCAGTACTTC. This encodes CASSQVYTGSGYEQYF.

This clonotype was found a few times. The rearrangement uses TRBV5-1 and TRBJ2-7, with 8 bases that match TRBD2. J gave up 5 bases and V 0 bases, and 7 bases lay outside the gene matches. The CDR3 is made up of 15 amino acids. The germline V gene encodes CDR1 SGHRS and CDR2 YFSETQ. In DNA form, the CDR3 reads TGCGCCAGCAGCTTGGGCGGAGGACTAGCCCACGAGCAGTACTTC. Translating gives CASSLGGGLAHEQYF.

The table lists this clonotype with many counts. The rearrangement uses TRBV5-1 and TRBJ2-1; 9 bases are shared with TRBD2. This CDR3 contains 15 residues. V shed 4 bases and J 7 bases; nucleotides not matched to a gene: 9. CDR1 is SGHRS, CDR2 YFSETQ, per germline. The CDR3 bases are TGCGCCAGCAGCCCTAAGTTAGCGGGAGTAAATGAGCAGTTCTTC. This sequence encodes CASSPKLAGVNEQFF.

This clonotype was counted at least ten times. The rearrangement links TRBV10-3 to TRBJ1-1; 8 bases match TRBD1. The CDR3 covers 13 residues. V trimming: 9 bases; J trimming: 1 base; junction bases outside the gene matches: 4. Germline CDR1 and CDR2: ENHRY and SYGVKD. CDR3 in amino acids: CAMRTGQNTEAFF. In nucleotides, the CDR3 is TGTGCCATGAGGACAGGGCAGAACACTGAAGCTTTCTTT.

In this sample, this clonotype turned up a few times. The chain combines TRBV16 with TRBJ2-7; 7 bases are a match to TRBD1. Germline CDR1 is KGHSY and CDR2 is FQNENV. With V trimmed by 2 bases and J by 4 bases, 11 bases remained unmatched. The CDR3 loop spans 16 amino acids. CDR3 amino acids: CASSQPSGQRSYEQYF. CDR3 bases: TGTGCCAGCAGCCAACCCTCGGGACAGAGGTCTTACGAGCAGTACTTC.

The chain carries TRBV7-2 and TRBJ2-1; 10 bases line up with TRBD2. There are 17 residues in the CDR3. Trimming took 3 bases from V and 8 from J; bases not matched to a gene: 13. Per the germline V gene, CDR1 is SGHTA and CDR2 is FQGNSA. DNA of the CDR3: TGTGCCAGCAGCTTGGCGGCGGAGCGGGGGGGCCTGGATGAGCAGTTCTTC. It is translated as CASSLAAERGGLDEQFF. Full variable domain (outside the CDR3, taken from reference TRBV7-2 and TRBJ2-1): GAGVSQSPSNKVTEKGKDVELRCDPISGHTALYWYRQSLGQGLEFLIYFQGNSAPDKSGLPSDRFSAERTGGSVSTLTIQRTQQEDSAVYLCASSLAAERGGLDEQFFGPGTRLTVL.

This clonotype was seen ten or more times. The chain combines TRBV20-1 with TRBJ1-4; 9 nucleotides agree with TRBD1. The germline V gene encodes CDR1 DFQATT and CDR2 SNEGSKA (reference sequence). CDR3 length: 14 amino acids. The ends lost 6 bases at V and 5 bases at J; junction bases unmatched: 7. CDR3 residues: CSARGDRENEKLFF. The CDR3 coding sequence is TGCAGTGCCCGCGGGGACAGGGAAAATGAAAAACTGTTTTTT.

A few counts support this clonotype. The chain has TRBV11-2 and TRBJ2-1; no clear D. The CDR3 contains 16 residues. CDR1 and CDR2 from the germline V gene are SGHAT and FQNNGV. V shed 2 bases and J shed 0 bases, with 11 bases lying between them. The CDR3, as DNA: TGTGCCAGCAGCTTATTTCAGGCGAGCTCCTACAATGAGCAGTTCTTC. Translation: CASSLFQASSYNEQFF.

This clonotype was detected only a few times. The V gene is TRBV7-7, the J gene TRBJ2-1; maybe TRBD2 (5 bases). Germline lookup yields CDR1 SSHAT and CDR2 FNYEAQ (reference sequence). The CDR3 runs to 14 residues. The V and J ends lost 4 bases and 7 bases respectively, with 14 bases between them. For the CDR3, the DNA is TGTGCCAGCAGCTCCGGGATCTCGCGGAATGAGCAGTTCTTC. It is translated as CASSSGISRNEQFF.

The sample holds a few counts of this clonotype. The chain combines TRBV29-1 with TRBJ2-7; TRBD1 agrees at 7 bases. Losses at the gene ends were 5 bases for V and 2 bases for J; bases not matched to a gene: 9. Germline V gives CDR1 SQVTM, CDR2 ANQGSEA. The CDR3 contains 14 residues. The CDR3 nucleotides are TGCAGCGTTTCAACCGGGACAGATGCCTACGAGCAGTACTTC. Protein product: CSVSTGTDAYEQYF.

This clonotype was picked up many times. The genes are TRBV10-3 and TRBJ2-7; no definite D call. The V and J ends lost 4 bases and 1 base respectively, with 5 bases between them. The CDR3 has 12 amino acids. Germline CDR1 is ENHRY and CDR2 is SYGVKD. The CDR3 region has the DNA TGTGCCATCAGTGGCGGTTCCTACGAGCAGTACTTC. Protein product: CAISGGSYEQYF.

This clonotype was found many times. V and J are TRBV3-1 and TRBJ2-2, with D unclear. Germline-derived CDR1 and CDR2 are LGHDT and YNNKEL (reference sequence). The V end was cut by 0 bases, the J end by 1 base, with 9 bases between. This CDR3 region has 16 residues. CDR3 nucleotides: TGTGCCAGCAGCCAAGAATTAACGGGGAACACCGGGGAGCTGTTTTTT. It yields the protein CASSQELTGNTGELFF.

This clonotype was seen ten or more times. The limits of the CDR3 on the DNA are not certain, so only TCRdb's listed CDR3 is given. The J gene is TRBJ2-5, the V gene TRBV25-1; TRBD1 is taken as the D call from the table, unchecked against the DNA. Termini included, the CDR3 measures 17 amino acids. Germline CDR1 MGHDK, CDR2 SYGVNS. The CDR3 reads CASRGGQGVPVGETQYF.

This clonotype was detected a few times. CDR3 amino acids: CATSDPRDGSTDTQYF. In DNA, the CDR3 is TGTGCCACCAGTGATCCTCGGGACGGTAGCACAGATACGCAGTATTTT. The V and J genes are TRBV24-1 and TRBJ2-3; TRBD1 or TRBD2 may be the D gene (5 bases each). The germline V gene encodes CDR1 KGHDR and CDR2 SFDVKD. V was shortened by 3 bases and J by 0 bases, with 12 bases between the two germline ends. This CDR3 comprises 16 residues.

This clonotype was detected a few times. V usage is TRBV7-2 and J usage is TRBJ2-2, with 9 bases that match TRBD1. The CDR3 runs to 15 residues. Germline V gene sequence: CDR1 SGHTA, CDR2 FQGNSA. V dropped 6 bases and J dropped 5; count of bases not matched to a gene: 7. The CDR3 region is CASRSRDRATGELFF. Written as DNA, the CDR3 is TGTGCCAGCAGGTCCCGGGACAGGGCGACCGGGGAGCTGTTTTTT. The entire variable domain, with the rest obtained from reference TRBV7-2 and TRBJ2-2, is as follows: GAGVSQSPSNKVTEKGKDVELRCDPISGHTALYWYRQSLGQGLEFLIYFQGNSAPDKSGLPSDRFSAERTGGSVSTLTIQRTQQEDSAVYLCASRSRDRATGELFFGEGSRLTVL.

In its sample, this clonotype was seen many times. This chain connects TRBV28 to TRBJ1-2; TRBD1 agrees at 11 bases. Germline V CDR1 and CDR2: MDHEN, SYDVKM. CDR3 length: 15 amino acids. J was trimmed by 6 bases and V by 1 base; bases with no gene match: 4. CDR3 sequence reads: CASSLLPGQGDGYTF. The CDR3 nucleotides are TGTGCCAGCAGTTTATTACCGGGACAGGGGGATGGCTACACCTTC.

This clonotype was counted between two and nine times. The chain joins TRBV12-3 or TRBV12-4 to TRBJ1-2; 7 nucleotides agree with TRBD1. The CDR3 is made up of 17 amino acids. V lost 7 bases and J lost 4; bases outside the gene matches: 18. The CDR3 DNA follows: TGTGCCAGCATTCCCGGCGGGGGACGCAGGGGGGCCTATGGCTACACCTTC. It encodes CASIPGGGRRGAYGYTF.

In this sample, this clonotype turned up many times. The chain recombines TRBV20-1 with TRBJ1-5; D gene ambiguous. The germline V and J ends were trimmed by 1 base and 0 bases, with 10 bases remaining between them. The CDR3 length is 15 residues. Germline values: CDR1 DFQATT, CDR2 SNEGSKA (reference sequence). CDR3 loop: CSARAGVYSNQPQHF. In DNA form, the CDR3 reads TGCAGTGCTAGAGCGGGTGTTTATAGCAATCAGCCCCAGCATTTT.

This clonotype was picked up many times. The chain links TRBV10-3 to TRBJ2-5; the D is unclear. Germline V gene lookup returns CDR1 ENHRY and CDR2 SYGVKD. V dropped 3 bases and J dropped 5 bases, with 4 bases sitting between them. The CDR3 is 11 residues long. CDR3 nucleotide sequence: TGTGCCATCAGTGATTCGGAGACCCAGTACTTC. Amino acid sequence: CAISDSETQYF.

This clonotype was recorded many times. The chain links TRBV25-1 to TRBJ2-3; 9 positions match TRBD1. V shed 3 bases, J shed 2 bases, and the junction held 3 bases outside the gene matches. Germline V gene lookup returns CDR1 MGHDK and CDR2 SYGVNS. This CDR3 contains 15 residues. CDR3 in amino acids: CASSERDRATDTQYF. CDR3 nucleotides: TGTGCCAGCAGTGAGAGGGACAGGGCCACAGATACGCAGTATTTT.